This passage covers 7 T cell receptor beta chains from one sample sequenced in a study of T cells in Graves' hyperthyroidism and ophthalmopathy. TCR beta CDR3 sequences were amplified from RNA transcripts. The HTBI primer set drove a first-round RT-PCR of the TCR CDR3. TCRdb reprocessed the multiplex PCR reads with MiXCR, giving one entry per CDR3 protein. The sample contains 350,000 or so distinct CDR3 sequences, around a sixth of which appear only once. The material sequenced was blood. The origin of the receptors is a middle-aged woman with Graves' ophthalmopathy.

In this sample, this clonotype turned up many times. V gene TRBV6-2 or TRBV6-3 combines with J gene TRBJ2-2, with a tentative D call TRBD2 (6 bases). CDR1 is MNHEY, CDR2 SVGEGT, per germline. This CDR3 region has 20 residues. V was trimmed by 0 bases and J by 1 base, leaving 21 bases between them. The CDR3 region has the DNA TGTGCCAGCAGTTACTCGAAATCGGGGCTAGCGAGAAAGAACACCGGGGAGCTGTTTTTT. It specifies CASSYSKSGLARKNTGELFF.

This chain connects TRBV24-1 to TRBJ1-1; the D is unclear. The CDR3 covers 13 residues. V was trimmed by 7 bases and J by 3 bases, leaving 11 bases between them. Germline assignment: CDR1 KGHDR and CDR2 SFDVKD. The chain's CDR3 is CATRAGPHTEAFF. CDR3 nucleotide sequence: TGTGCCACCAGGGCCGGGCCGCACACTGAAGCTTTCTTT.

The chain employs TRBV5-6 and TRBJ2-1; 13 bases match TRBD2. CDR1 is SGHDT and CDR2 is YYEEEE in the germline V gene. The CDR3 length is 16 residues. V shed 3 bases and J 6 bases; nucleotides not matched to a gene: 6. In DNA form, the CDR3 reads TGTGCCAGCAGCTCTCGACTAGCGGGAGGACCCAATGAGCAGTTCTTC. This sequence encodes CASSSRLAGGPNEQFF. The full variable domain, with the rest looked up from reference TRBV5-6 and TRBJ2-1, is DAGVTQSPTHLIKTRGQQVTLRCSPKSGHDTVSWYQQALGQGPQFIFQYYEEEERQRGNFPDRFSGHQFPNYSSELNVNALLLGDSALYLCASSSRLAGGPNEQFFGPGTRLTVL.

This clonotype showed up many times. The gene calls are TRBV12-5 and TRBJ1-5; weak D call: TRBD1 (6 bases). Trimming removed 6 bases at V and 3 bases at J, with 9 bases between. The germline gives CDR1 LGHNT, CDR2 FRNRAP. CDR3 length equals 13 residues. The CDR3 region has the DNA TGTGCTAGTGGCGACAGGTTCAATCAGCCCCAGCATTTT. Translated: CASGDRFNQPQHF.

The chain carries TRBV19 and TRBJ1-2; the D gene is possibly TRBD1 (5 bases). The CDR3 consists of 20 residues. V lost 5 bases to trimming and J lost 4 bases, with 32 bases between them. Germline CDR1 is LNHDA and CDR2 is SQIVND (reference sequence). The CDR3 nucleotides are TGTGCCAGTAGTCCCAGGGACCGATGGGGTTCAAGCCCCCTGGGCTATGGCTACACCTTC. Residues: CASSPRDRWGSSPLGYGYTF.

This clonotype was seen at least ten times. Here the CDR3 DNA reads TGTGCCTGGAGTTTGATACAGGGGGAGACTGAAGCTTTCTTT. Residues: CAWSLIQGETEAFF. The rearrangement links TRBV30 to TRBJ1-1; the match to TRBD1 covers 8 bases. There are 14 residues in the CDR3. J gave up 5 bases and V 2 bases, and 7 bases lay outside the gene matches. CDR1 is GTSNPN and CDR2 is SVGIG in the germline V gene (reference sequence).

In this sample, this clonotype turned up many times. The chain has TRBV6-1 and TRBJ1-1; D is possibly TRBD1 (6 bases). V lost 0 bases and J 1 base, leaving 18 bases between the germline ends. CDR3 length: 18 residues. From germline, CDR1 is MNHNS and CDR2 SASEGT. The CDR3 protein is CASSEAVGGGESNTEAFF. DNA of the CDR3: TGTGCCAGCAGTGAAGCGGTAGGGGGTGGCGAGTCGAACACTGAAGCTTTCTTT.